The 19 T cell receptor beta chains below all came from one sample that was sequenced in a study of blood T cell repertoires in COVID-19. Assay: immunoSEQ multiplex PCR; the TCRdb copy retains only in-frame clones and omits some. In the table there are roughly 260,000 clones, about 88% of which are singletons. Sequenced input: peripheral blood. The receptors were sampled from a man between 60 and 75 years old who had recovered from COVID-19.

This sequence joins TRBV9 and TRBJ2-7; 11 positions agree with TRBD1. Germline lookup yields CDR1 SGDLS and CDR2 YYNGEE. The CDR3 runs to 16 residues. V dropped 0 bases and J dropped 3; count of bases not matched to a gene: 5. The DNA for the CDR3 is TGTGCCAGCAGCGTAGCTCCGGGACAGGGGGTCTACGAGCAGTACTTC. It encodes CASSVAPGQGVYEQYF.

This rearrangement joins TRBV3-1 (or the pseudogene TRBV3-2) to TRBJ2-5; the match to TRBD2 covers 10 bases. The CDR3 loop spans 15 amino acids. Germline values: CDR1 LGHDT, CDR2 YNNKEL (reference sequence). V shed 10 bases, J shed 5 bases, and the junction held 13 bases outside the gene matches. CDR3 DNA sequence: TGTGCCACCAAAGCCCAGCGGGGGGGCCCTGAGACCCAGTACTTC. It is translated as CATKAQRGGPETQYF.

The genes are TRBV6-2 or TRBV6-3 and TRBJ2-6; TRBD1 aligns across 7 bases. The junction had 8 bases not matched to a gene; V was cut back by 5 bases and J by 4 bases. The V gene's germline CDR1 is MNHEY and CDR2 SVGEGT. The CDR3 has 16 amino acids. The CDR3 reads CASSPGDRAGANVLTF. Written as DNA, the CDR3 is TGTGCCAGCAGTCCAGGCGACAGGGCCGGGGCCAACGTCCTGACTTTC.

The rearrangement uses TRBV19 and TRBJ1-2; TRBD1 agrees at 9 bases. The CDR3 consists of 17 residues. Germline V lookup: CDR1 LNHDA, CDR2 SQIVND (reference sequence). V shed 1 base and J 3 bases; nucleotides not matched to a gene: 9. The CDR3 spells CASSIVGTGISHYGYTF. In DNA form, the CDR3 reads TGTGCCAGTAGTATAGTCGGGACAGGGATCTCTCACTATGGCTACACCTTC.

This chain links TRBV7-9 with TRBJ1-1; 9 positions match TRBD1. The CDR3 consists of 16 residues. CDR1 is SEHNR and CDR2 is FQNEAQ in the germline V gene (reference sequence). V was clipped by 5 bases and J by 5 bases; unmatched bases: 12. The CDR3 protein is CASSPRTGAGGTEAFF. CDR3 DNA: TGTGCCAGCAGCCCCCGGACAGGGGCGGGGGGAACTGAAGCTTTCTTT.

The chain recombines TRBV19 with TRBJ2-3; a weak D match, TRBD2 (7 bases). CDR3 length equals 15 residues. V was pared by 9 bases and J by 1 base, with 17 bases between. CDR1 is LNHDA, CDR2 SQIVND, per germline (reference sequence). This chain's CDR3 is CASLPRGAGTDTQYF. Here the CDR3 DNA reads TGTGCCAGCCTTCCCCGGGGGGCAGGCACAGATACGCAGTATTTT.

The chain combines TRBV11-3 with TRBJ1-6, with D possibly being TRBD1 (6 bases). Germline lookup yields CDR1 SGHNT and CDR2 YENEEA. Trimming cost V 7 bases and J 9 bases, with 16 bases left between them. This CDR3 contains 14 residues. The CDR3 sequence: CASNLKGGRSPLHF. The CDR3 DNA follows: TGTGCCAGCAACCTAAAGGGGGGGCGTTCACCCCTCCACTTT.

The chain has TRBV29-1 and TRBJ1-2; D might be TRBD1 (5 bases). The CDR3 sequence is 14 residues long. Looked up from germline, CDR1 is SQVTM and CDR2 is ANQGSEA. The germline V and J ends were trimmed by 0 bases and 2 bases, with 10 bases remaining between them. CDR3 protein: CSVEDVGGNYGYTF. Written as DNA, the CDR3 is TGCAGCGTTGAAGATGTGGGGGGGAACTATGGCTACACCTTC.

V usage is TRBV2 and J usage is TRBJ2-4; possible D gene TRBD1, 6 bases. The germline V gene encodes CDR1 SNHLY and CDR2 FYNNEI. CDR3 length: 16 residues. Trimming removed 4 bases from V and 4 bases from J, with 17 bases in between. CDR3 loop: CASSVGQGSRKNIQYF. The CDR3, as DNA: TGTGCCAGCAGTGTTGGGCAGGGGAGCCGGAAAAACATTCAGTACTTC.

CDR3 sequence (DNA): TGTGCCATCAGTCGAGGGGGGGTCGATGGCTACACCTTC. This gives the protein CAISRGGVDGYTF. This chain links TRBV10-3 with TRBJ1-2, with a tentative D call TRBD1 (6 bases). CDR3 length: 13 residues. V was shortened by 5 bases and J by 6 bases, with 13 bases between the two germline ends. Germline V gives CDR1 ENHRY, CDR2 SYGVKD.

The chain joins TRBV11-2 to TRBJ2-5; 8 bases map to TRBD2. V lost 5 bases and J lost 5; bases outside the gene matches: 13. Germline V gene lookup returns CDR1 SGHAT and CDR2 FQNNGV. This CDR3 comprises 16 residues. The CDR3 region has the DNA TGTGCCAGCAGCCCGGGGCGCCGGGGGGGGCGCGAGACCCAGTACTTC. This encodes CASSPGRRGGRETQYF.

The table lists this clone with a count of one. The chain links TRBV6-6 to TRBJ1-5; D not resolved. Germline values: CDR1 MNHNY, CDR2 SVGAGI (reference sequence). Trimming removed 0 bases at V and 4 bases at J, with 10 bases between. The CDR3 runs to 15 residues. CDR3 protein: CASSYSNLENQPQHF. CDR3 DNA: TGTGCCAGCAGTTACTCGAATCTAGAAAATCAGCCCCAGCATTTT.

This chain connects TRBV3-1 (or the pseudogene TRBV3-2) to TRBJ2-7; 8 bases line up with TRBD2. After removal of 0 bases from V and 3 bases from J, the junction contained 7 bases not matched to a gene. In germline, CDR1 is LGHDT, CDR2 YNNKEL (reference sequence). The CDR3 has 16 amino acids. For the CDR3, the DNA is TGTGCCAGCAGCCAAGAAGATTGGCTAGCGGGCTACGAGCAGTACTTC. It is translated as CASSQEDWLAGYEQYF.

This clone was counted only a few times. The chain combines TRBV6-4 with TRBJ1-6; D unclear. Germline V CDR1 and CDR2: MRHNA, SNTAGT. CDR3 size: 18 residues. Trimming took 3 bases from V and 7 from J, leaving 22 bases between them. CDR3 sequence (DNA): TGTGCCAGCAGTGAGACCATACCGACGCAGGCTCAGAATTCACCCCTCCACTTT. Its protein product is CASSETIPTQAQNSPLHF.

V usage is TRBV6-5 and J usage is TRBJ1-2; D is uncertain. The CDR3 is 14 residues long. Germline V CDR1 and CDR2: MNHEY, SVGAGI. Trimming cost V 2 bases and J 7 bases, with 14 bases left between them. The CDR3: CASSYMAGSGGYTF. In DNA form, the CDR3 reads TGTGCCAGCAGTTACATGGCGGGTTCGGGTGGCTACACCTTC.

V and J are TRBV7-6 and TRBJ2-3; 7 bases map to TRBD2. The CDR3 is made up of 17 amino acids. CDR1 is SGHVS, CDR2 FNYEAQ, per germline. V lost 1 base, J lost 1 base, and 8 bases stayed unmatched. The CDR3, as DNA: TGTGCCAGCAGCTTAGGAGCGGGGAGTGGAGGCACAGATACGCAGTATTTT. Residues: CASSLGAGSGGTDTQYF.

The chain uses TRBV27 and TRBJ2-7, with TRBD2 matching over 11 bases. The V gene's germline CDR1 is MNHEY and CDR2 SMNVEV (reference sequence). This CDR3 comprises 15 residues. With V trimmed by 2 bases and J by 6 bases, 6 bases remained unmatched. The CDR3 region is CASSLTTSGGGEQYF. Here the CDR3 DNA reads TGTGCCAGCAGTTTAACCACTAGCGGGGGTGGCGAGCAGTACTTC.

This rearrangement joins TRBV5-6 to TRBJ1-6; perhaps TRBD1 as D (6 bases). Germline CDR1 and CDR2: SGHDT and YYEEEE. The length of the CDR3 is 15 residues. V shed 6 bases and J shed 4 bases, with 14 bases lying between them. Here the CDR3 DNA reads TGTGCCAGCAAACCCGGACAGACATATAATTCACCCCTCCACTTT. Protein product: CASKPGQTYNSPLHF.

V and J are TRBV7-8 and TRBJ1-2, with a weak D call TRBD1 (6 bases). With 5 bases removed from V and 7 bases from J, the gap between germline ends came to 14 bases. The CDR3 runs 13 residues. Germline V gene data show CDR1 as SGHVS and CDR2 as FQNEAQ. The CDR3 DNA follows: TGTGCCAGCAGCCGGGGGGCGCAGGCTGGCTACACCTTC. It encodes CASSRGAQAGYTF. The variable domain in full, with the rest retrieved from reference TRBV7-8 and TRBJ1-2, is GAGVSQSPRYKVAKRGQDVALRCDPISGHVSLFWYQQALGQGPEFLTYFQNEAQLDKSGLPSDRFFAERPEGSVSTLKIQRTQQEDSAVYLCASSRGAQAGYTFGSGTRLTVV.